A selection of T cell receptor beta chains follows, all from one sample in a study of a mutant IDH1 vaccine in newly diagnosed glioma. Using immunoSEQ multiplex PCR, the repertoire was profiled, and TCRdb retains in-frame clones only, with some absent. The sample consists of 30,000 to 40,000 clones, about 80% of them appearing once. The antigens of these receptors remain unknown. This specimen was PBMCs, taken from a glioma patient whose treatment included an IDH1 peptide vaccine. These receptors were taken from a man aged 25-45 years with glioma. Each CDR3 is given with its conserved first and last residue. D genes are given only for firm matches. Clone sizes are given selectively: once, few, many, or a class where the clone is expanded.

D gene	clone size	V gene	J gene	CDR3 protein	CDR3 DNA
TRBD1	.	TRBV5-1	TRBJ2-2	CASSFAQGGIGELFF	TGCGCCAGCAGCTTCGCACAGGGGGGCATTGGGGAGCTGTTTTTT
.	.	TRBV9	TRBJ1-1	CASSVVGSEGTEAFF	TGTGCCAGCAGCGTAGTCGGGAGTGAGGGGACTGAAGCTTTCTTT
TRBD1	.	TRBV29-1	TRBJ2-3	CSVEEETGERNF	TGCAGCGTTGAAGAAGAGACAGGGGAGAGAAATTTT
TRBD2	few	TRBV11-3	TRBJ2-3	CASSFGLAGGDTQYF	TGTGCCAGCAGCTTTGGACTAGCGGGGGGCGATACGCAGTATTTT
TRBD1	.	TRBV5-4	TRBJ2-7	CASSPAGERVRGHF	TGTGCCAGCAGCCCGGCAGGAGAAAGGGTTAGGGGGCACTTC
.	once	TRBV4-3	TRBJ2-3	CASSRGGGASTDTQYF	TGCGCCAGCAGCCGCGGCGGCGGGGCTAGCACAGATACGCAGTATTTT
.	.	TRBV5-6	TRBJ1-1	CASSLFPDSARDTEAFF	TGTGCCAGCAGCTTATTTCCAGATTCGGCCCGGGACACTGAAGCTTTCTTT
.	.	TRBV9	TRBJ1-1	CASSVGQVPAEAFF	TGTGCCAGCAGCGTAGGACAGGTCCCTGCTGAAGCTTTCTTT
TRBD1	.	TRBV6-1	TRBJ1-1	CALSPYRGGTEAFF	TGTGCATTAAGTCCGTACAGGGGGGGCACTGAAGCTTTCTTT
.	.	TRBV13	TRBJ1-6	CASSGSGRGDSPLHF	TGTGCCAGCAGCGGATCCGGGAGAGGGGATTCACCCCTCCACTTT